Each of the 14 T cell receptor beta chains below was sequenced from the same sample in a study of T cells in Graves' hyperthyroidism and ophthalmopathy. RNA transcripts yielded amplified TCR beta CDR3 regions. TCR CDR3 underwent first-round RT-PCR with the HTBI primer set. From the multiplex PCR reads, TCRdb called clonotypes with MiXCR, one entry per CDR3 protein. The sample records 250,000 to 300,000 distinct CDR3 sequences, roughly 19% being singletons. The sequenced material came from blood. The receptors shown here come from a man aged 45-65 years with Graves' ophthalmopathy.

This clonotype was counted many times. In DNA, the CDR3 is TGTGCCAGCAGTTTAATTGTCCAGGGGGCCGAGACCCAGTACTTC. It translates to CASSLIVQGAETQYF. The chain combines TRBV28 with TRBJ2-5; TRBD1 agrees at 8 bases. V shed 2 bases, J shed 5 bases, and the junction held 7 bases outside the gene matches. The CDR3 covers 15 residues. Germline CDR1 MDHEN, CDR2 SYDVKM. The full variable domain, its missing parts supplied by reference TRBV28 and TRBJ2-5, is DVKVTQSSRYLVKRTGEKVFLECVQDMDHENMFWYRQDPGLGLRLIYFSYDVKMKEKGDIPEGYSVSREKKERFSLILESASTNQTSMYLCASSLIVQGAETQYFGPGTRLLVL.

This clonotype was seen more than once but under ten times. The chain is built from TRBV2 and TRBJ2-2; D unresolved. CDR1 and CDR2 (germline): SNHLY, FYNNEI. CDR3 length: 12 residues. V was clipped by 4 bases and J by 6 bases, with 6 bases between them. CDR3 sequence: CASSVWPGELFF. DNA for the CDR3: TGTGCCAGCAGTGTATGGCCCGGGGAGCTGTTTTTT.

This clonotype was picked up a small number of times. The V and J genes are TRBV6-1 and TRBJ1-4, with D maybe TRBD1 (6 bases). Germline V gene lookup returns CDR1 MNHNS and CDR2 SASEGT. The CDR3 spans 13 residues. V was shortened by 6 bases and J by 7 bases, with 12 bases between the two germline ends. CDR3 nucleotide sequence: TGTGCCAGCAGCCGGGGGCGCGGTGAAAAACTGTTTTTT. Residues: CASSRGRGEKLFF.

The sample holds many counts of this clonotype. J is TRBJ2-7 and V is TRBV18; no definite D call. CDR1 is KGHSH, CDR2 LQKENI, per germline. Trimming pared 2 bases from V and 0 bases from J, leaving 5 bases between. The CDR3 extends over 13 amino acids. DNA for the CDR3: TGTGCCAGCTCACCAAAATTCTCCTACGAGCAGTACTTC. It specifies CASSPKFSYEQYF.

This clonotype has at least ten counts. Here the CDR3 reads CASSQDPGRVETQYF. CDR3 sequence (DNA): TGTGCCAGCAGCCAAGATCCCGGGAGGGTGGAGACCCAGTACTTC. The chain has TRBV3-1 and TRBJ2-5, with 8 bases lining up with TRBD2. The germline V gene encodes CDR1 LGHDT and CDR2 YNNKEL (reference sequence). J lost 5 bases, V lost 0 bases, and 5 bases had no gene match. This CDR3 spans 15 amino acids.

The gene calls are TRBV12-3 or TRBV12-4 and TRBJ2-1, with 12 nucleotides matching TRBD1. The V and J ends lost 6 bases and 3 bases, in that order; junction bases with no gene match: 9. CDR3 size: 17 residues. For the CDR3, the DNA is TGTGCCAGCAGACTAACCGGGACAGGGGGCGGCTACAATGAGCAGTTCTTC. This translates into CASRLTGTGGGYNEQFF.

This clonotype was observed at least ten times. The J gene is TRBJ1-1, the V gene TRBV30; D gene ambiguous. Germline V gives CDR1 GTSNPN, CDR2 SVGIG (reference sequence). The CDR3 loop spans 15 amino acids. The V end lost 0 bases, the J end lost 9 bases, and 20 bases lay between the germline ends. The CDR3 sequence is CAWSVLVAAGKQAFF. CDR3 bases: TGTGCCTGGAGTGTATTGGTCGCGGCAGGCAAACAAGCTTTCTTT. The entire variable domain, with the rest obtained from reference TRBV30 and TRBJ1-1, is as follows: SQTIHQWPATLVQPVGSPLSLECTVEGTSNPNLYWYRQAAGRGLQLLFYSVGIGQISSEVPQNLSASRPQDRQFILSSKKLLLSDSGFYLCAWSVLVAAGKQAFFGQGTRLTVV.

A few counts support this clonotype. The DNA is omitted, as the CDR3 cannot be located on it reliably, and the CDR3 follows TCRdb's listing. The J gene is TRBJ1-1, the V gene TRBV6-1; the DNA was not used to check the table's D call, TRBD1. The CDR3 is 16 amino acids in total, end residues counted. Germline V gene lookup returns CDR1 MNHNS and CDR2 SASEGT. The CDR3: CASSSSRWDLNTEAFF.

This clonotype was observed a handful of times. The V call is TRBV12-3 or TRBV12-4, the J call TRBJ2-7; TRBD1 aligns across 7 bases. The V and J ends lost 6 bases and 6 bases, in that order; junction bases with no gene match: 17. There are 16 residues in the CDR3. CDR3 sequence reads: CASRPNRTGSRFEQYF. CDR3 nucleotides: TGTGCCAGCAGACCTAACCGGACAGGATCCCGTTTCGAGCAGTACTTC.

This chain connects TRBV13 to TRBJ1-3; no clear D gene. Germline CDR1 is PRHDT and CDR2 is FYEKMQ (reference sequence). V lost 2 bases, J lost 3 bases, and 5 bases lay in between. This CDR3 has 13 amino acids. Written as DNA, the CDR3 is TGTGCCAGCAGCTTAAGAGTTGGAAACACCATATATTTT. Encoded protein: CASSLRVGNTIYF.

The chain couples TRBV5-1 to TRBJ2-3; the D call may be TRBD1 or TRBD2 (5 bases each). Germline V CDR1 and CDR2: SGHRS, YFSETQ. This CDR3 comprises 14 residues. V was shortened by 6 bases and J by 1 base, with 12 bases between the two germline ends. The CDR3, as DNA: TGCGCCAGCATGAGGGGCTTCGGCACAGATACGCAGTATTTT. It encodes CASMRGFGTDTQYF.

The CDR3 DNA reads TGTGCCAGTAGTATTCGGGGGGGGACCCAGTACTTC. Amino acids: CASSIRGGTQYF. The chain is built from TRBV19 and TRBJ2-5, with 8 nucleotides matching TRBD2. With V trimmed by 3 bases and J by 7 bases, 1 base remained unmatched. The CDR3 spans 12 residues. Germline CDR1 is LNHDA and CDR2 is SQIVND (reference sequence). The complete variable domain, with remaining parts taken from reference TRBV19 and TRBJ2-5, reads DGGITQSPKYLFRKEGQNVTLSCEQNLNHDAMYWYRQDPGQGLRLIYYSQIVNDFQKGDIAEGYSVSREKKESFPLTVTSAQKNPTAFYLCASSIRGGTQYFGPGTRLLVL.

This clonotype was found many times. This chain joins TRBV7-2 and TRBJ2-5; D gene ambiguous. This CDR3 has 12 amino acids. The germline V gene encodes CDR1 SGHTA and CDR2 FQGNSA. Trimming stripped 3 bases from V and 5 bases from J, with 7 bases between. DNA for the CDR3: TGTGCCAGCAGCTTCCGGTTGGAGACCCAGTACTTC. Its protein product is CASSFRLETQYF.

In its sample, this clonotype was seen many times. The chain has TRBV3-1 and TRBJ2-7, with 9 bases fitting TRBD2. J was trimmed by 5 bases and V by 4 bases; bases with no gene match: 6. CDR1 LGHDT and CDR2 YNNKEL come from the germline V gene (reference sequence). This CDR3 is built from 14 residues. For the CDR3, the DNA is TGTGCCAGCAGCCCCTTGCGGGAGGGGAACGAGCAGTACTTC. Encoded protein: CASSPLREGNEQYF.